This is a list of T cell receptor beta chains from one sample in a study of CD8+CD57+ T cells in acquired aplastic anemia. MiXCR, run by TCRdb on the reads, gives a single entry per CDR3 protein. Altogether about 190,000 distinct CDR3 sequences are present, under 55% being singletons, with the ten largest covering 8% to 10%. Source material: sorted CD4+, CD8+, or CD8+CD57+ T cells (not recorded which) from PBMCs. These receptor sequences come from a human donor with aplastic anemia. The CDR3 runs from the conserved cysteine through the conserved F or W. The order of the fields is clone size, J gene, V gene, D gene, CDR3 protein, CDR3 DNA. The D gene is left open where the match is weak. Clone size appears in some rows only: once, few, many, or a class for an expanded clone.

NA | TRBJ2-1 | TRBV10-3 | TRBD2 | CAISGTSGRSYNEQFF | TGTGCCATCAGTGGGACTAGCGGTAGGTCCTACAATGAGCAGTTCTTC
many | TRBJ2-1 | TRBV9 | TRBD1 | CASSVGDRYNEQFF | TGTGCCAGCAGCGTGGGGGACAGATACAATGAGCAGTTCTTC
many | TRBJ1-2 | TRBV12-3/TRBV12-4 | NA | CASTPQRYGYTF | TGTGCCAGCACTCCCCAGCGCTATGGCTACACCTTC
many | TRBJ2-1 | TRBV20-1 | NA | CSVWAYDNEQFF | TGCAGTGTGTGGGCCTATGACAATGAGCAGTTCTTC
once | TRBJ2-1 | TRBV24-1 | NA | CATSDPTGRSYNEQFF | TGTGCCACCAGTGACCCAACTGGACGCTCCTACAATGAGCAGTTCTTC
NA | TRBJ1-2 | TRBV20-1 | NA | CSASFTGYTF | TGCAGTGCTAGTTTTACCGGCTACACCTTC
many | TRBJ2-1 | TRBV10-2 | NA | CASSKSSALFSYNEQFF | TGCGCCAGCAGTAAATCTAGTGCACTCTTCTCCTACAATGAGCAGTTCTTC
NA | TRBJ1-1 | TRBV25-1 | TRBD1 | CASSEPGTADTEAFF | TGTGCCAGCAGTGAACCCGGGACAGCAGACACTGAAGCTTTCTTT
NA | TRBJ2-1 | TRBV12-3/TRBV12-4 | TRBD1 | CASSLGRGQGPNEQFF | TGTGCCAGCAGTTTGGGTCGGGGACAGGGGCCGAATGAGCAGTTCTTC
once | TRBJ2-3 | TRBV10-3 | NA | CATNRDFASTDTQYF | TGTGCCACCAACAGGGACTTTGCTAGCACAGATACGCAGTATTTT
NA | TRBJ1-3 | TRBV25-1 | NA | CASSEMGNGNTIYF | TGTGCCAGCAGTGAAATGGGAAATGGAAACACCATATATTTT
many | TRBJ2-5 | TRBV20-1 | TRBD2 | CSARGLAGEGETQYF | TGCAGTGCTAGGGGACTAGCGGGAGAGGGAGAGACCCAGTACTTC
many | TRBJ1-2 | TRBV5-1 | NA | CASSLAGWGVNYGYTF | TGCGCCAGCAGCTTGGCCGGTTGGGGGGTAAACTATGGCTACACCTTC
NA | TRBJ1-1 | TRBV7-8 | NA | CASSFGNGEAFF | TGTGCCAGCAGCTTCGGTAACGGTGAAGCTTTCTTT
few | TRBJ1-1 | TRBV10-3 | NA | CAIRTNSEAFF | TGTGCCATCAGGACAAATTCTGAAGCTTTCTTT
few | TRBJ2-5 | TRBV29-1 | TRBD1 | CSVRQGMGETQYF | TGCAGCGTCCGACAGGGTATGGGAGAGACCCAGTACTTC
NA | TRBJ2-6 | TRBV25-1 | TRBD1 | CASSEFTGTGNSGANVLTF | TGTGCCAGCAGTGAATTCACCGGGACAGGGAACTCTGGGGCCAACGTCCTGACTTTC
NA | TRBJ1-2 | TRBV7-6 | TRBD1 | CASSFGQGGYTF | TGTGCCAGCAGCTTTGGACAGGGGGGCTACACCTTC
NA | TRBJ2-1 | TRBV12-3/TRBV12-4 | NA | CASSPRDSSSYNEQFF | TGTGCCAGCTCACCCCGGGACTCGAGCTCCTACAATGAGCAGTTCTTC
many | TRBJ2-4 | TRBV19 | NA | CASSKAGVAKNIQYF | TGTGCCAGTAGTAAAGCCGGCGTAGCCAAAAACATTCAGTACTTC
NA | TRBJ2-7 | TRBV10-2 | TRBD1 | CASRGTGEGEQYF | TGCGCCAGCAGGGGGACAGGAGAAGGCGAGCAGTACTTC